The source of this T cell receptor beta chain is a study of vaccination effects on CD4 cells after COVID-19. Deletions cut 6 bases from V and 0 bases from J, with 14 bases between. There are 16 residues in the CDR3. The germline CDR1 and CDR2 sequences are MRHNA and SNTAGT. Generated by immunoSEQ multiplex PCR, the TCRdb table keeps only in-frame clones and is missing some. In the table there are about 22,000 clones, roughly 80% of which are singletons. Only a few counts were recorded for this clone. The antigen remains unidentified. ViraFEST used viral peptide pools to expand antigen-specific CD4+ T cells before sequencing. Subsequent to a culture period of 10 to 11 days, CD4+ T cells were isolated. According to the study, vaccine recipients showed no prior SARS-CoV-2 infection and negative nucleocapsid antibodies.

The TCR was taken from a human donor who received a COVID-19 vaccine. This chain uses TRBV6-4 with TRBJ2-2, with a tentative D call TRBD1 (6 bases). Sequences were derived from CD4+ T cells from PBMCs cultured with HCoV-NL63 spike peptides, sampled before COVID-19 vaccination. The CDR3 loop reads CASSKSRGTNTGELFF. CDR3 coding DNA: TGTGCCAGCAGCAAGTCTAGGGGGACGAACACCGGGGAGCTGTTTTTT.